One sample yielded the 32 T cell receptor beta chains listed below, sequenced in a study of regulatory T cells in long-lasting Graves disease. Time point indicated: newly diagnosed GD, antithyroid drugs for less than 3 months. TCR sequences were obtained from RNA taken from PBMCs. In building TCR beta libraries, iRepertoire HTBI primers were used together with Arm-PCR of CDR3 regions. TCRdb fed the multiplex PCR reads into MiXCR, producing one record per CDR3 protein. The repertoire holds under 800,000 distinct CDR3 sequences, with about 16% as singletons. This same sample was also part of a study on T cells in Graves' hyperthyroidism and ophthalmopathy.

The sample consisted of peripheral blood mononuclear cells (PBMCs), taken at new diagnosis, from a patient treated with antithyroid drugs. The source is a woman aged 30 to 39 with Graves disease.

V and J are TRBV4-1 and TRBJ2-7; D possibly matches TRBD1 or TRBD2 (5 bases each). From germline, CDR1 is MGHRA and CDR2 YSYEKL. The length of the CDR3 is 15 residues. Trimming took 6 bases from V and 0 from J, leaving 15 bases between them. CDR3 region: CASSPGLFSSYEQYF. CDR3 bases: TGCGCCAGCAGTCCGGGGCTCTTTAGCTCCTACGAGCAGTACTTC.

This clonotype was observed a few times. CDR3 region: CASGWTDTQYF. The CDR3 DNA reads TGTGCCAGCGGTTGGACAGATACGCAGTATTTT. The chain couples TRBV25-1 to TRBJ2-3; D remains unclear. The CDR3 loop spans 11 amino acids. CDR1 and CDR2 (germline): MGHDK, SYGVNS. Trimming took 8 bases from V and 3 from J, leaving 6 bases between them.

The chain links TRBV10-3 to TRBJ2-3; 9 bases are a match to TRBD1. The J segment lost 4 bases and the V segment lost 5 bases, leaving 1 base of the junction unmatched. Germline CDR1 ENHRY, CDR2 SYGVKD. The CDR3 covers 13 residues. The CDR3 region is CAISRTGADTQYF. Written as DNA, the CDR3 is TGTGCCATCAGTCGGACAGGGGCAGATACGCAGTATTTT.

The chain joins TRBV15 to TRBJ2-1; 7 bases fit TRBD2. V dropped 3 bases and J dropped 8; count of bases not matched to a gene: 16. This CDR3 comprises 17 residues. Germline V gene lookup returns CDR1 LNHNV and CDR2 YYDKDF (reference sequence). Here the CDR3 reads CATSSPRDYGVTDEQFF. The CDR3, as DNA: TGTGCCACCAGCAGCCCCCGGGACTACGGTGTGACCGATGAGCAGTTCTTC.

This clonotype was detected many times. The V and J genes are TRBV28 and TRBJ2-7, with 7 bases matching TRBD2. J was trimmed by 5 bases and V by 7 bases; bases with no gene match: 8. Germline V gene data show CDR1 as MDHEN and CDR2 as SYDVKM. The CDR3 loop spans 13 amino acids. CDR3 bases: TGTGCCAGCACCGAACTAGCGTCCCACGAGCAGTACTTC. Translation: CASTELASHEQYF.

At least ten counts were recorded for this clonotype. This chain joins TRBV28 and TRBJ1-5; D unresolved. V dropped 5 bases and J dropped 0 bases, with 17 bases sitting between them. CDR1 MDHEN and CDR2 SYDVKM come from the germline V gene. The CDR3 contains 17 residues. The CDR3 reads CASSPVGSGYSNQPQHF. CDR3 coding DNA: TGTGCCAGCAGTCCTGTTGGGAGCGGATATAGCAATCAGCCCCAGCATTTT.

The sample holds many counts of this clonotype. CDR3 DNA: TGTGCCAGCAGCAGGGGGAGGGGTTCTAATGAAAAACTGTTTTTT. Amino acid sequence: CASSRGRGSNEKLFF. The chain recombines TRBV2 with TRBJ1-4, with 7 positions matching TRBD1. The CDR3 spans 15 residues. V was clipped by 6 bases and J by 3 bases; unmatched bases: 7. From germline, CDR1 is SNHLY and CDR2 FYNNEI. The complete variable domain, with remaining parts taken from reference TRBV2 and TRBJ1-4, reads EPEVTQTPSHQVTQMGQEVILRCVPISNHLYFYWYRQILGQKVEFLVSFYNNEISEKSEIFDDQFSVERPDGSNFTLKIRSTKLEDSAMYFCASSRGRGSNEKLFFGSGTQLSVL.

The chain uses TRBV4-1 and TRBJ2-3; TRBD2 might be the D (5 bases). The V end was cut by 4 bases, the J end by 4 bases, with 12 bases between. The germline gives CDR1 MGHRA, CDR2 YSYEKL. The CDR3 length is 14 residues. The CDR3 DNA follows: TGCGCCAGCAGCCTCTTTAGCGCTTCAGATACGCAGTATTTT. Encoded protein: CASSLFSASDTQYF.

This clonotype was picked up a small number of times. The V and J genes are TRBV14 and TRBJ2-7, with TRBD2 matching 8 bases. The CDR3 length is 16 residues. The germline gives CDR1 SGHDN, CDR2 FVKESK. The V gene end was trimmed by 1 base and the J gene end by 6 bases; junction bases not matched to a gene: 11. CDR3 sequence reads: CASSQVVGTRRGEQYF. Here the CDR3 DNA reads TGTGCCAGCAGCCAAGTAGTGGGGACTAGAAGGGGCGAGCAGTACTTC.

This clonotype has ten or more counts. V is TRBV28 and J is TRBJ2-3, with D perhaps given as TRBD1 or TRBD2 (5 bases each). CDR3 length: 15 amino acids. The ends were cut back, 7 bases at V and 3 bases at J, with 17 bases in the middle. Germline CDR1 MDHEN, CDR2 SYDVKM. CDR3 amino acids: CASKTGARETDTQYF. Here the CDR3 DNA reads TGTGCCAGCAAGACCGGGGCCAGGGAGACAGATACGCAGTATTTT.

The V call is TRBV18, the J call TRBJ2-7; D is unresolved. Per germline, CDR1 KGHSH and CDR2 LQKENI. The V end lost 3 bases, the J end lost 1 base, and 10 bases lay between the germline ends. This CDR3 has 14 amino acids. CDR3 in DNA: TGTGCCAGCTCACCCTCCTCCCAATCCTACGAGCAGTACTTC. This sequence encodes CASSPSSQSYEQYF.

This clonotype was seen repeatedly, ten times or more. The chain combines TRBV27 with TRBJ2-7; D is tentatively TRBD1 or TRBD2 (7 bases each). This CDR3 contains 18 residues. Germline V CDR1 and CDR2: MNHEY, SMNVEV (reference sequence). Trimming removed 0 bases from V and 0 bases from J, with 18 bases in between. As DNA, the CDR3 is TGTGCCAGCAGTTTATCGGGGGGGAAGGGGGCGAACTCCTACGAGCAGTACTTC. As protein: CASSLSGGKGANSYEQYF.

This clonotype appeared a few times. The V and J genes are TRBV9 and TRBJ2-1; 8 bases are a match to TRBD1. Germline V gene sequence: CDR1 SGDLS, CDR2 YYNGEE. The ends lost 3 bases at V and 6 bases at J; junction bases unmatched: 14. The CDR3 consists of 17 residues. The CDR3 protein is CASSALPDREFGNEQFF. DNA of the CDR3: TGTGCCAGCAGCGCCCTCCCGGACAGGGAGTTCGGCAATGAGCAGTTCTTC.

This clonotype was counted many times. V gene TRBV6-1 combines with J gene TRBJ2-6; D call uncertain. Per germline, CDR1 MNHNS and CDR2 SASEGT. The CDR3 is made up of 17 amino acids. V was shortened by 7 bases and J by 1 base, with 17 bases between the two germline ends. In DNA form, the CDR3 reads TGTGCCAGCACCAGAAAACTGGTTGAGTCTGGGGCCAACGTCCTGACTTTC. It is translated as CASTRKLVESGANVLTF.

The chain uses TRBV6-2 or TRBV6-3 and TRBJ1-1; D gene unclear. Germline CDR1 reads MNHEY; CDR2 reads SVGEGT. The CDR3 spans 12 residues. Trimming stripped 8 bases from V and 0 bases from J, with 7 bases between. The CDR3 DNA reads TGTGCCAGCGGTCACTTGAACACTGAAGCTTTCTTT. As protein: CASGHLNTEAFF.

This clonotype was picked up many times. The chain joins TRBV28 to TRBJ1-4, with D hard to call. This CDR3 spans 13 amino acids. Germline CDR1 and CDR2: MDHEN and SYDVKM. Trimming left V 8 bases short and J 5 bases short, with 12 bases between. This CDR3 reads CASHHPANEKLFF. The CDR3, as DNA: TGTGCCAGCCATCACCCTGCCAATGAAAAACTGTTTTTT.

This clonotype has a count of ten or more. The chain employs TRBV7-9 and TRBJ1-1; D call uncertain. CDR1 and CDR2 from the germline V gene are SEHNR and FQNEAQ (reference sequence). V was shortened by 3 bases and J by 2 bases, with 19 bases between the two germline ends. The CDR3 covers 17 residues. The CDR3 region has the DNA TGTGCCAGCAGCTTTTCGCGCCCCGGCGGGATTAACACTGAAGCTTTCTTT. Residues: CASSFSRPGGINTEAFF. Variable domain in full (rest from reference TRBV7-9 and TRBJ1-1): DTGVSQNPRHKITKRGQNVTFRCDPISEHNRLYWYRQTLGQGPEFLTYFQNEAQLEKSRLLSDRFSAERPKGSFSTLEIQRTEQGDSAMYLCASSFSRPGGINTEAFFGQGTRLTVV.

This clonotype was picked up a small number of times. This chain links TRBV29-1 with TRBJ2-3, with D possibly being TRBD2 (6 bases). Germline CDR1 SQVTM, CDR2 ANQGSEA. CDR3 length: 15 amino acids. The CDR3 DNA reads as TGCAATCCCAGCGGGCCCGCTTACTGCACAGATACGCAGTATTTT. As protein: CNPSGPAYCTDTQYF.

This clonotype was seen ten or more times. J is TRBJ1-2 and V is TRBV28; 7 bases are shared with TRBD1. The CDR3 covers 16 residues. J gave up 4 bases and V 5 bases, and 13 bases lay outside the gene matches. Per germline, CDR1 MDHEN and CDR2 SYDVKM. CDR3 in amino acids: CASSPAAGGGTYGYTF. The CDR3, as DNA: TGTGCCAGCAGTCCCGCAGCAGGGGGGGGGACCTATGGCTACACCTTC.

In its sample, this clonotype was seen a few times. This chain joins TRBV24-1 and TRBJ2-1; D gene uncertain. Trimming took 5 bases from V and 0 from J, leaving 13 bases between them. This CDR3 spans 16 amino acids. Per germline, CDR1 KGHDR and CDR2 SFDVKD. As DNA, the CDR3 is TGTGCCACCAGTGGCTTCGGTTATCCCTCCTACAATGAGCAGTTCTTC. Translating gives CATSGFGYPSYNEQFF.

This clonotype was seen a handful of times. The CDR3 DNA reads as TGTGCCAGCAGTCCCTGGACTAGCGGGAACGCGAAGACCCAGTACTTC. Amino acids: CASSPWTSGNAKTQYF. V gene TRBV12-3 or TRBV12-4 combines with J gene TRBJ2-5, with 12 nucleotides matching TRBD2. V trimming: 5 bases; J trimming: 6 bases; junction bases outside the gene matches: 10. The CDR3 totals 16 residues.

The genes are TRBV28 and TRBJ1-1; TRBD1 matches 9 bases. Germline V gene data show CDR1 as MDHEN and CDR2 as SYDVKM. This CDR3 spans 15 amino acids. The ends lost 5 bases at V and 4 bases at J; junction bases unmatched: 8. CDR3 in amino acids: CASSLRDRESTEAFF. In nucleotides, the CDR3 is TGTGCCAGCAGTCTCCGGGACAGGGAGAGCACTGAAGCTTTCTTT.

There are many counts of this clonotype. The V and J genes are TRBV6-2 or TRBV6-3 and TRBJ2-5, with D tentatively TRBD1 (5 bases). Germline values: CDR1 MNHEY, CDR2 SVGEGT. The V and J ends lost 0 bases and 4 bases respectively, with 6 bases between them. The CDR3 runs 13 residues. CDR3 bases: TGTGCCAGCAGTTACTCCAGGGCAGAGACCCAGTACTTC. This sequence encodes CASSYSRAETQYF.

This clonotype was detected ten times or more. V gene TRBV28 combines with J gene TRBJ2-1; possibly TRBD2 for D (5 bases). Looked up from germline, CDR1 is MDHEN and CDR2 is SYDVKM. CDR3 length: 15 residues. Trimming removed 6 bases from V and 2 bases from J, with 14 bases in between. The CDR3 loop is CASSPSRGTYNEQFF. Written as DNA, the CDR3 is TGTGCCAGCAGCCCTAGCCGGGGAACCTACAATGAGCAGTTCTTC.

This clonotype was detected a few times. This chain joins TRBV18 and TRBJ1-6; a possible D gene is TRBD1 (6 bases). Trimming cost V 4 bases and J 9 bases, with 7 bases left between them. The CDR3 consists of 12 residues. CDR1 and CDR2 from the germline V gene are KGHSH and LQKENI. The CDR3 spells CASSLDSSPLHF. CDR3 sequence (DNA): TGTGCCAGCTCACTGGACAGTTCACCCCTCCACTTT.

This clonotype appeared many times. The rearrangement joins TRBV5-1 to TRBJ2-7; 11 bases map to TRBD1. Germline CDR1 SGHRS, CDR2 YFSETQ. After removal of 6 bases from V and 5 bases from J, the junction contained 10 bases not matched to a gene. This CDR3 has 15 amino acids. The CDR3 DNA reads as TGCGCCAGCACCTCTAGGACAGGGGGCTTCAACGAGCAGTACTTC. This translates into CASTSRTGGFNEQYF.

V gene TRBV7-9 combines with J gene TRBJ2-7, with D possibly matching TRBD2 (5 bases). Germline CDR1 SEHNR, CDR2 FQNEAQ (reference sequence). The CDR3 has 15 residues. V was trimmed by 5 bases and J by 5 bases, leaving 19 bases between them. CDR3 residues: CASSGSAPSSHEQYF. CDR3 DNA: TGTGCCAGCAGCGGTAGCGCCCCTTCGTCCCACGAGCAGTACTTC.

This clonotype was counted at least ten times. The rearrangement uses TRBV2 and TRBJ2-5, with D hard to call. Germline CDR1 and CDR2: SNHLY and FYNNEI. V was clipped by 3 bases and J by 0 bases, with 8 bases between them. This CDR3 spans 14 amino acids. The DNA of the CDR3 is TGTGCCAGCAGTGATCGGGTGGACCAAGAGACCCAGTACTTC. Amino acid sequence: CASSDRVDQETQYF.

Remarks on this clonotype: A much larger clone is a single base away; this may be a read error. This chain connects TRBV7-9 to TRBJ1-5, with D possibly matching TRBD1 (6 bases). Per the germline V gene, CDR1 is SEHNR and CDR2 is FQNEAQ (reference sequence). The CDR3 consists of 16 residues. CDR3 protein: CASSWQGPSLNQPQRF. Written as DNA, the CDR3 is TGTGCCAGCAGCTGGCAGGGGCCCTCTCTCAATCAGCCCCAGCGTTTT.

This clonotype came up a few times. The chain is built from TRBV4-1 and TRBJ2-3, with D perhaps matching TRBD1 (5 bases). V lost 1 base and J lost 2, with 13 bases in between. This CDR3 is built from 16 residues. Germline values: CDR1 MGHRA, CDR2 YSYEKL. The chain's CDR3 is CASSQGAGFLTDTQYF. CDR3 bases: TGCGCCAGCAGCCAAGGGGCAGGGTTCCTCACAGATACGCAGTATTTT.

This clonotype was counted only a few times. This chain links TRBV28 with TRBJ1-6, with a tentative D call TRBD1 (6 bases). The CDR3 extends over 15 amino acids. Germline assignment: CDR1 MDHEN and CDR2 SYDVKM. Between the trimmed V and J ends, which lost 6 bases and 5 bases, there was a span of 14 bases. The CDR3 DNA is TGTGCCAGCAGAGGGGGGTCGATTAATAATTCACCCCTCCACTTT. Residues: CASRGGSINNSPLHF.

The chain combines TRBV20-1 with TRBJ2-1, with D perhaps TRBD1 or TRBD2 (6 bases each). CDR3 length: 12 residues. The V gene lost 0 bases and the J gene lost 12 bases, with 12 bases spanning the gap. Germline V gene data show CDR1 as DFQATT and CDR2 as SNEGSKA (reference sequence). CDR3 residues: CSARDPRGAQFF. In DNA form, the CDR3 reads TGCAGTGCTAGAGATCCTAGGGGGGCGCAGTTCTTC.